The rows below give T cell receptor beta chains drawn from one sample of a study of T cells in Graves' hyperthyroidism and ophthalmopathy. TCRdb reprocessed the multiplex PCR reads with MiXCR, giving one entry per CDR3 protein. The data contain over 120,000 distinct CDR3 sequences, more than 20% of them seen just once; the ten biggest clones take up around two thirds. Sequencing input: blood. All receptors come from a woman aged 45-65 years with Graves' hyperthyroidism that later progressed to Graves' ophthalmopathy. Each CDR3 is given with its conserved first and last residue. Fields, in order: CDR3 DNA, CDR3 protein, J gene, V gene, clone size, D gene. A D gene is named only where the DNA matches it firmly. A clone size is listed for some rows: how often the clone was seen (once, few, many), or a class if it is expanded.

CDR3 DNA: TGTGCCAGCAGAAGAACACCTCTCAACACTGAAGCTTTCTTT; CDR3 protein: CASRRTPLNTEAFF; J gene: TRBJ1-1; V gene: TRBV7-9; clone size: few; D gene: NA
CDR3 DNA: TGCAGTGCTAGAGGGTACCAGGGGAGCTCCTATAATTCACCCCTCCACTTT; CDR3 protein: CSARGYQGSSYNSPLHF; J gene: TRBJ1-6; V gene: TRBV20-1; clone size: NA; D gene: NA
CDR3 DNA: TGTGCCAGCAGCCAGACAGGGTATCCCCACGAGCAGTACTTC; CDR3 protein: CASSQTGYPHEQYF; J gene: TRBJ2-7; V gene: TRBV7-9; clone size: few; D gene: TRBD1
CDR3 DNA: TGTGCCAGCAGCTTAGAGGGGAGGAATTCACCCCTCCACTTT; CDR3 protein: CASSLEGRNSPLHF; J gene: TRBJ1-6; V gene: TRBV7-3; clone size: many; D gene: NA
CDR3 DNA: TGTGCCATCGGCCGGGACGAAAACCGCGAGCAGTACTTC; CDR3 protein: CAIGRDENREQYF; J gene: TRBJ2-7; V gene: TRBV7-9; clone size: many; D gene: NA
CDR3 DNA: TGTGCCAGCAGTGTGCCTAGCGGGAAGTCCTACGAGCAGTACTTC; CDR3 protein: CASSVPSGKSYEQYF; J gene: TRBJ2-7; V gene: TRBV2; clone size: many; D gene: TRBD2
CDR3 DNA: TGTGCCAGCAGCCCCCGCTTCGGGTACGGGCAGTACTTC; CDR3 protein: CASSPRFGYGQYF; J gene: TRBJ2-7; V gene: TRBV11-2; clone size: many; D gene: NA
CDR3 DNA: TGTGCCAGCAGCTCGGGATTCGGGGCCGATGCGCAGTATTTT; CDR3 protein: CASSSGFGADAQYF; J gene: TRBJ2-3; V gene: TRBV7-6; clone size: NA; D gene: NA
CDR3 DNA: TGCAGTGCTAGAGCCCCCTCTATAGGGAGCTATGGCTACACCTTC; CDR3 protein: CSARAPSIGSYGYTF; J gene: TRBJ1-2; V gene: TRBV20-1; clone size: NA; D gene: NA
CDR3 DNA: TGCAGCGTTGCCCCTGGGACAGGGCTCACCGGGGAGCTGTTTTTT; CDR3 protein: CSVAPGTGLTGELFF; J gene: TRBJ2-2; V gene: TRBV29-1; clone size: many; D gene: TRBD1
CDR3 DNA: TGCAGTGCTAGAGTCGAGCTAGCGACCGGGGAGCTGTTTTTT; CDR3 protein: CSARVELATGELFF; J gene: TRBJ2-2; V gene: TRBV20-1; clone size: NA; D gene: NA
CDR3 DNA: TGTGCCAGCAGCAAACAGGGACAGGGGAATCAGCCCCAGCATTTT; CDR3 protein: CASSKQGQGNQPQHF; J gene: TRBJ1-5; V gene: TRBV5-8; clone size: NA; D gene: TRBD1
CDR3 DNA: TGTGCCAGTATTCCCCCGGGACAGGGGTGGACCTACGAGCAGTACTTC; CDR3 protein: CASIPPGQGWTYEQYF; J gene: TRBJ2-7; V gene: TRBV19; clone size: many; D gene: TRBD1
CDR3 DNA: TGCAGTGCTAGAACCACCGGGGACAGGGGAGCTCCCGACTACACCTTC; CDR3 protein: CSARTTGDRGAPDYTF; J gene: TRBJ1-2; V gene: TRBV20-1; clone size: few; D gene: TRBD1
CDR3 DNA: TGCAGTGCTAGAGATGTAGGGGCATCCAAAAACATTCAGTACTTC; CDR3 protein: CSARDVGASKNIQYF; J gene: TRBJ2-4; V gene: TRBV20-1; clone size: many; D gene: NA
CDR3 DNA: TGTGCCAGCAGTGAAAGGTCCCCGCGGGTCGAGCAGTACTTC; CDR3 protein: CASSERSPRVEQYF; J gene: TRBJ2-7; V gene: TRBV6-1; clone size: many; D gene: NA
CDR3 DNA: TGTGCCATCAGTGAACCGGGACTAGCTTCCTACAATGAGCAGTTCTTC; CDR3 protein: CAISEPGLASYNEQFF; J gene: TRBJ2-1; V gene: TRBV10-3; clone size: many; D gene: TRBD2
CDR3 DNA: TGTGCCAGCAGTTTACAGGGGGATGGAGGTGAAAAACTGTTTTTT; CDR3 protein: CASSLQGDGGEKLFF; J gene: TRBJ1-4; V gene: TRBV28; clone size: NA; D gene: TRBD1
CDR3 DNA: TGTGCCAGCACCCCGTCGGACGTACGGACTGAAGCTTTCTTT; CDR3 protein: CASTPSDVRTEAFF; J gene: TRBJ1-1; V gene: TRBV5-1; clone size: NA; D gene: NA
CDR3 DNA: TGTGCCAGCAGTTTTAGAGGCGAGCAGTACTTC; CDR3 protein: CASSFRGEQYF; J gene: TRBJ2-7; V gene: TRBV12-3/TRBV12-4; clone size: many; D gene: NA
CDR3 DNA: TGTGCCAGCAGCTCTCGGACAGGCAACGGGGAGCTGTTTTTT; CDR3 protein: CASSSRTGNGELFF; J gene: TRBJ2-2; V gene: TRBV7-3; clone size: once; D gene: TRBD1
CDR3 DNA: TGTGCCAGCTCACCGTCGGCTAGTCGCGACGAGCAGTACTTC; CDR3 protein: CASSPSASRDEQYF; J gene: TRBJ2-7; V gene: TRBV18; clone size: many; D gene: NA
CDR3 DNA: TGTGCCAGCAGTGAAGATTGGGCCATGAACACTGAAGCTTTCTTT; CDR3 protein: CASSEDWAMNTEAFF; J gene: TRBJ1-1; V gene: TRBV6-1; clone size: many; D gene: NA
CDR3 DNA: TGTGCCAGCAGCGCGACAGGGTACAATGAGCAGTTCTTC; CDR3 protein: CASSATGYNEQFF; J gene: TRBJ2-1; V gene: TRBV11-2; clone size: many; D gene: TRBD1